The 17 T cell receptor beta chains reported below all come from one sample, sequenced in a study of cytomegalovirus exposure and HLA in healthy donors. The PCR had 60 Vbeta and 13 Jbeta primers. Here immunoSEQ multiplex PCR was the method, and the copy in TCRdb shows in-frame clones only, minus some. The sample lists tens of thousands of clones; about 66% were seen once. The sample comprised PBMCs. These receptor sequences come from a man in his 60s in good health and CMV-seropositive.

The chain is built from TRBV7-6 and TRBJ2-2; maybe TRBD2 (6 bases). Germline loops: CDR1 SGHVS, CDR2 FNYEAQ. The CDR3 is 14 amino acids. Deletions cut 9 bases from V and 6 bases from J, with 17 bases between. This CDR3 is CASRSGGYPGELFF. CDR3 DNA: TGTGCCAGTAGATCAGGAGGGTACCCCGGGGAGCTGTTTTTT.

The V gene is TRBV10-3, the J gene TRBJ2-3; D is perhaps TRBD1 (6 bases). Between the trimmed V and J ends, which lost 4 bases and 6 bases, there was a span of 11 bases. The CDR3 covers 13 residues. Looked up from germline, CDR1 is ENHRY and CDR2 is SYGVKD. The CDR3 spells CAISGQGMDTQYF. The CDR3 coding sequence is TGTGCCATCAGTGGCCAGGGGATGGATACGCAGTATTTT.

This chain links TRBV5-1 with TRBJ2-3; 10 bases are a match to TRBD2. This CDR3 has 18 residues. Losses at the gene ends were 4 bases for V and 4 bases for J; bases not matched to a gene: 15. CDR1 is SGHRS and CDR2 is YFSETQ in the germline V gene. The CDR3 reads CASSPAQAGGNPPDTQYF. DNA of the CDR3: TGCGCCAGCAGCCCCGCCCAAGCGGGGGGGAATCCCCCAGATACGCAGTATTTT. Filled out from reference TRBV5-1 and TRBJ2-3, the complete variable domain reads KAGVTQTPRYLIKTRGQQVTLSCSPISGHRSVSWYQQTPGQGLQFLFEYFSETQRNKGNFPGRFSGRQFSNSRSEMNVSTLELGDSALYLCASSPAQAGGNPPDTQYFGPGTRLTVL.

This chain links TRBV2 with TRBJ2-5, with 11 bases lining up with TRBD1. This CDR3 contains 16 residues. Germline V gene lookup returns CDR1 SNHLY and CDR2 FYNNEI. J gave up 2 bases and V 4 bases, and 6 bases lay outside the gene matches. The CDR3 loop reads CASSANRDRGQETQYF. The CDR3, as DNA: TGTGCCAGCAGTGCCAACCGGGACAGGGGGCAAGAGACCCAGTACTTC.

The J gene is TRBJ2-3, the V gene TRBV15, with D unclear. Trimming took off 1 base at V and 6 bases at J, with 8 bases between the two ends. The CDR3 has 13 residues. Germline assignment: CDR1 LNHNV and CDR2 YYDKDF (reference sequence). Written as DNA, the CDR3 is TGTGCCACCAGCAGAGGGCCTTCCGATACGCAGTATTTT. Translation: CATSRGPSDTQYF.

On this clone: The junction does not match germline at one end; this may be a read error. Other nucleotide sequences in the sample specify the same CDR3. The rearrangement links TRBV7-9 to TRBJ1-1; tentative D call: TRBD1 (5 bases). Germline V gives CDR1 SEHNR, CDR2 FQNEAQ (reference sequence). This CDR3 region has 14 residues. CDR3 residues: CASSLDWDYTEAFF. CDR3 bases: TGTGCCAGTAGCTTAGATTGGGACTACACTGAAGCTTTCTTT.

This rearrangement joins TRBV7-9 to TRBJ2-6; D is ambiguous. V was clipped by 7 bases and J by 1 base, with 8 bases between them. The CDR3 runs to 14 residues. CDR1 and CDR2 (germline): SEHNR, FQNEAQ (reference sequence). This CDR3 is CASIGDSGANVLTF. In DNA form, the CDR3 reads TGTGCCAGCATCGGAGATTCTGGGGCCAACGTCCTGACTTTC.

This clone turned up a few times. This chain uses TRBV28 with TRBJ2-7; maybe TRBD2 (6 bases). The CDR3 spans 15 residues. The V end lost 2 bases, the J end lost 4 bases, and 15 bases lay between the germline ends. CDR1 is MDHEN, CDR2 SYDVKM, per germline. CDR3 DNA: TGTGCCAGCAGTTTACAGGGACTCCAGGGATACGAGCAGTACTTC. Translating gives CASSLQGLQGYEQYF.

The chain uses TRBV7-9 and TRBJ2-3, with D unclear. This CDR3 has 11 amino acids. Between the trimmed V and J ends, which lost 5 bases and 3 bases, there was a span of 3 bases. Germline V CDR1 and CDR2: SEHNR, FQNEAQ (reference sequence). CDR3 in DNA: TGTGCCAGCAGCCGGACAGATACGCAGTATTTT. Translation gives CASSRTDTQYF.

This chain joins TRBV6-6 and TRBJ2-1; 11 bases map to TRBD2. With 6 bases clipped from V and 3 bases from J, the junction kept 4 bases outside the gene matches. Germline CDR1 is MNHNY and CDR2 is SVGAGI (reference sequence). This CDR3 has 15 amino acids. The DNA for the CDR3 is TGTGCCAGCAGCCCCGGGACTAGCGGCTACAATGAGCAGTTCTTC. It yields the protein CASSPGTSGYNEQFF.

The chain links TRBV5-1 to TRBJ2-1, with 9 bases matching TRBD2. Unmatched junction bases numbered 12, after V lost 6 bases and J lost 2 bases. The CDR3 loop spans 17 amino acids. Per germline, CDR1 SGHRS and CDR2 YFSETQ. The CDR3: CASTPAGREGAYNEQFF. CDR3 DNA: TGCGCCAGCACCCCCGCTGGGCGGGAGGGCGCCTACAATGAGCAGTTCTTC.

The genes are TRBV7-9 and TRBJ1-5; 11 positions agree with TRBD1. Germline V lookup: CDR1 SEHNR, CDR2 FQNEAQ (reference sequence). This CDR3 has 19 amino acids. Trimming took 1 base from V and 2 from J; bases not matched to a gene: 10. The CDR3 protein is CASSLERTGGSFGNQPQHF. For the CDR3, the DNA is TGTGCCAGCAGCTTAGAGCGGACAGGGGGCTCTTTTGGCAATCAGCCCCAGCATTTT.

J is TRBJ2-3 and V is TRBV9; D is undetermined. CDR1 and CDR2 from the germline V gene are SGDLS and YYNGEE. The V gene lost 0 bases and the J gene lost 6 bases, with 11 bases spanning the gap. The CDR3 has 14 residues. Written as DNA, the CDR3 is TGTGCCAGCAGCGTAGAACAGCCCCAGGATACGCAGTATTTT. Amino acid sequence: CASSVEQPQDTQYF.

The chain couples TRBV6-4 to TRBJ2-3; 16 bases match TRBD2. Germline V lookup: CDR1 MRHNA, CDR2 SNTAGT. The CDR3 sequence is 18 residues long. Unmatched junction bases numbered 8, after V lost 4 bases and J lost 4 bases. This chain's CDR3 is CASSADGTSGRAADTQYF. DNA of the CDR3: TGTGCCAGCAGTGCGGATGGGACTAGCGGGAGGGCCGCAGATACGCAGTATTTT.

This sequence joins TRBV29-1 and TRBJ2-5, with 9 bases fitting TRBD2. The end of the DNA is better explained by TRBJ2-7, so the J call may be wrong. CDR3 length: 13 residues. Germline CDR1 SQVTM, CDR2 ANQGSEA. CDR3 coding DNA: TGCAGCGTTGACGGGTTAGCGGGAGACGAGCAGTACTTC. Its protein is CSVDGLAGDEQYF.

The gene calls are TRBV29-1 and TRBJ1-4; D not resolved. V lost 1 base, J lost 8 bases, and 11 bases lay in between. This CDR3 spans 13 amino acids. From germline, CDR1 is SQVTM and CDR2 ANQGSEA. As DNA, the CDR3 is TGCAGCGTTGAAGGTCAGGTCGGCGAAAAACTGTTTTTT. Protein sequence: CSVEGQVGEKLFF.

For the CDR3, the DNA is TGTGCCAGCAGTGTTAACGGGAATACGCAGTATTTT. Protein: CASSVNGNTQYF. This chain joins TRBV6-1 and TRBJ2-3, with D possibly TRBD2 on 5 matching bases. The CDR3 contains 12 residues. Germline V gene lookup returns CDR1 MNHNS and CDR2 SASEGT. V shed 4 bases and J shed 7 bases, with 9 bases lying between them.